This T cell receptor (beta chain) derives from a study of T cell responses to AZD1222 COVID-19 vaccine. The study, taken as a whole, reports: Only a handful of individuals given AZD1222 were seropositive at baseline. Distributed over spike, vaccine-associated CD4 TCRs predominated at 160-218 and 743-854. Mostly white British, mostly female donors; authors suggested clonal diversity may be underestimated.

This CDR3 region has 13 residues. This clone is categorized as medium-sized. Antigen unknown. Profiling relied on immunoSEQ multiplex PCR, and the TCRdb table lists in-frame clones only, not all of them. The profile covers approximately 130,000 clones, with roughly 93% appearing a single time and approximately 3.3% taken by the ten largest. The chain couples TRBV21-1 to TRBJ2-3. TRBV21-1 is deemed a pseudogene. The receptor's source is an adult in good health. The starting material was peripheral blood, obtained on day 0 of AZD1222 vaccination. The CDR3: CASSKRLGYTQYF. The CDR3 region has the DNA TGTGCCAGCAGCAAGCGTCTGGGGTATACGCAGTATTTT.